This TCR beta chain was sequenced during a study of shared clonotypes between healthy human individuals. Trimming shortened V by 6 bases and J by 4 bases, and 19 bases separated the two germline ends. The CDR3 runs 16 residues. Germline assignment: CDR1 MDHEN and CDR2 SYDVKM. Assay used: immunoSEQ multiplex PCR; TCRdb lists only in-frame clones, some missing. Among 500,000 to 650,000 clones listed, 70% to 80% were seen once. The TCR was taken from a woman aged 40 to 50 in good health. Some clones in this sample may be carry-over from other donors' samples. Sequenced sample: PBMCs. This rearrangement joins TRBV28 to TRBJ1-5; no clear D. The CDR3, as DNA: TGTGCCAGCAGCAGGAACCGGGCCGACTTGAATCAGCCCCAGCATTTT. Translation: CASSRNRADLNQPQHF.